The rows below give T cell receptor beta chains drawn from one sample of a study of Ad26.COV2.S vaccination and SARS-CoV-2 variants. Produced via immunoSEQ multiplex PCR; TCRdb's table is partial and in-frame only. The repertoire holds about 320,000 clones, over 80% seen once, with 2% to 2.5% in the top ten. This sample comprised peripheral blood, obtained in a trial of Ad26.COV2.S vaccine versus placebo. These receptors all come from a person between 18 and 65 years old who received the Ad26.COV2.S COVID-19 vaccine or a placebo. Each CDR3 is given with its conserved first and last residue. Each record gives: J gene, clone size, D gene, V gene, CDR3 DNA, CDR3 protein. A D gene is named only where the DNA matches it firmly. Clone size is not always given. Where it is, it says once, few, many or a class for expanded clones.

>TRBJ1-5|-|-|TRBV28
TGTGCCAGCAGCCGTGAAGGGGGTCACCTAAGCAATCAGCCCCAGCATTTT
CASSREGGHLSNQPQHF
>TRBJ2-5|-|-|TRBV29-1
TGCAGCGTGGACAGACAAGAGACCCAGTACTTC
CSVDRQETQYF
>TRBJ2-7|-|-|TRBV2
TGTGCCAGCAGTGAAGCGCCGGGGGCCCTAGGTGTTGGCGAGCAGTACTTC
CASSEAPGALGVGEQYF
>TRBJ2-3|-|TRBD2|TRBV5-1
TGCGCCAGCAGCATCACTAGCGCAAAGTTAGATACGCAGTATTTT
CASSITSAKLDTQYF
>TRBJ2-1|-|TRBD2|TRBV7-9
TGTGCCAGCAGCTCGGGACTAGCGGGGGACAATGAGCAGTTCTTC
CASSSGLAGDNEQFF
>TRBJ2-1|-|-|TRBV9
TGTGCCAGCAGCGAATCGCCGGCCTCTTACAATGAGCAGTTCTTC
CASSESPASYNEQFF
>TRBJ1-2|-|-|TRBV2
TGTGCCAGCAGTAAAATGGACAGCTATGGCTACACCTTC
CASSKMDSYGYTF
>TRBJ2-1|-|TRBD1|TRBV6-5
TGTGCCAGCAACAGGGGTCTTCAATCTTCGTATGAGCAGTTCTTC
CASNRGLQSSYEQFF
>TRBJ2-5|-|-|TRBV11-1
TGTGCCAGCAGCCCCGGGGGCAGGGTTACAGAGACCCAGTACTTC
CASSPGGRVTETQYF
>TRBJ2-5|once|-|TRBV11-2
TGTGCCAGCAGCCTTGAGACTGGGTGGGGACAAGAGACCCAGTACTTC
CASSLETGWGQETQYF
>TRBJ1-2|-|-|TRBV3-1/TRBV3-2
TGTGCCAGCAGTTTACAGGGAACTGGCTACACCTTC
CASSLQGTGYTF
>TRBJ2-2|-|-|TRBV13
TGTGCCAGCAGGAAATGGGGGGCGAACACCGGGGAGCTGTTTTTT
CASRKWGANTGELFF
>TRBJ2-2|-|-|TRBV5-1
TGCGCCAGCAGCGACGACAGGAAGAGCACCGGGGAGCTGTTTTTT
CASSDDRKSTGELFF
>TRBJ2-7|-|-|TRBV10-3
TGTGCCATCAGTGAACCCGAACCCTCCGGGAGGCAGTACTTC
CAISEPEPSGRQYF
>TRBJ1-1|-|-|TRBV28
TGTGCCAGCAGTTTATGGGTAGGGGTGCTGGACACTGAAGCTTTCTTT
CASSLWVGVLDTEAFF
>TRBJ1-2|-|TRBD1|TRBV28
TGTGCCAGCAGCCTCCCCGGGACAGGAGTTAACTATGGCTACACCTTC
CASSLPGTGVNYGYTF
>TRBJ2-7|-|-|TRBV19
TGTGCCAGTACCAGGGGCCCTACCTACGAGCAGTACTTC
CASTRGPTYEQYF
>TRBJ2-2|once|TRBD1|TRBV27
TGTGCCAGCAGTTTTTGGCAGGGGGCTGGCGGGGAGCTGTTTTTT
CASSFWQGAGGELFF
>TRBJ1-3|-|-|TRBV2
TGTGCCAGCAGTGAAGCGCTGAACCCACGGACCGGAGGAAACACCATATATTTT
CASSEALNPRTGGNTIYF
>TRBJ1-1|-|-|TRBV7-6
TGTGCCAGCAGCTTAGAGGGGGGCTCGAACACTGAAGCTTTCTTT
CASSLEGGSNTEAFF
>TRBJ2-3|-|TRBD2|TRBV5-4
TGTGCCAGCCGAACAGTAGCGGGGGGCGGAGATACGCAGTATTTT
CASRTVAGGGDTQYF
>TRBJ1-2|-|-|TRBV3-1/TRBV3-2
TGTGCCAGCAGCCAATACGTAGGACGGCCGCCCGACGGTCTACGCTATGGCTACACCTTC
CASSQYVGRPPDGLRYGYTF
>TRBJ2-5|few|-|TRBV6-4
TGTGCCAGCAGTGACTCGGAGGGTTCGGAGACCCAGTACTTC
CASSDSEGSETQYF
>TRBJ2-7|-|-|TRBV28
TGTGCCAGCAGTGAGAGGCCCAGAAGGGGCCACGAGCAGTACTTC
CASSERPRRGHEQYF
>TRBJ1-3|-|TRBD1|TRBV28
TGTGCCAGCAGAAGCCGGGACAGAAGCTCTGGAAACACCATATATTTT
CASRSRDRSSGNTIYF
>TRBJ1-5|-|-|TRBV6-1
TGTGCCAGCAGTGAAGAAGGAATTAGCAATCAGCCCCAGCATTTT
CASSEEGISNQPQHF
>TRBJ2-7|-|-|TRBV25-1
TGTGCCAGCAGTGAATTGCACAACTCCTACGAGCAGTACTTC
CASSELHNSYEQYF
>TRBJ1-4|-|-|TRBV15
TGTGCCACCAGCAGAGATCTAGAGGGGTCGGGTGAAAAACTGTTTTTT
CATSRDLEGSGEKLFF
>TRBJ1-2|-|TRBD1|TRBV11-1
TGTGCCAGCAGCTTTACCCGGGACAGGGGCGAGGATGGCTACACCTTC
CASSFTRDRGEDGYTF
>TRBJ1-2|-|TRBD1|TRBV10-3
TGTGCCATCAGTGATCCCCCAGGGGGCCATGGCTACACCTTC
CAISDPPGGHGYTF
>TRBJ2-3|-|TRBD2|TRBV27
TGTGCCAGCAGTTTAGCGGGGGGGCGGAACACAGATACGCAGTATTTT
CASSLAGGRNTDTQYF
>TRBJ1-6|-|-|TRBV3-1/TRBV3-2
TGTGCCAGCAGCCAAGGGGGACTCAATAATTCACCCCTCCACTTT
CASSQGGLNNSPLHF
>TRBJ2-5|once|TRBD2|TRBV3-1/TRBV3-2
TGTGCCAGCAGCCACGCTAGCGGGGGCGTAGGGGAGACCCAGTACTTC
CASSHASGGVGETQYF